A single sample is the source of the 27 T cell receptor beta chains below, sequenced in a study of cytomegalovirus exposure and HLA in healthy donors (dated by TCRdb to 2017 to 2019). The library was prepared using the immunoSEQ multiplex PCR assay. For the multiplex PCR, a mixture combining 60 forward primers for TCR Vbeta segments and 13 reverse primers for TCR Jbeta segments was used. In its TCRdb copy, this immuneACCESS table keeps in-frame sequences only and misses some clones. Where compared with another copy, unresolved V genes explain less than half of these, and the others have no known cause. Present in this sample are under 200,000 clones, approximately 90% of which were seen just once. The ten largest account for approximately 0.98% of the sample. The material sequenced was PBMCs. The receptors shown here come from a boy under 10 years old in good health and CMV-seronegative.

This chain joins TRBV10-3 and TRBJ1-4; no reliable D call. The V gene lost 2 bases and the J gene lost 0 bases, with 7 bases spanning the gap. This CDR3 contains 15 residues. Germline CDR1 reads ENHRY; CDR2 reads SYGVKD. This CDR3 reads CAISEERATNEKLFF. CDR3 nucleotide sequence: TGTGCCATCAGTGAGGAAAGAGCAACTAATGAAAAACTGTTTTTT.

This clone has a single count. This CDR3 reads CASSGEYRVPYEQYF. The CDR3 DNA follows: TGTGCCAGCAGCGGAGAATACAGGGTTCCTTACGAGCAGTACTTC. This chain joins TRBV7-9 and TRBJ2-7; D possibly corresponds to TRBD1 (6 bases). V lost 5 bases, J lost 4 bases, and 18 bases lay in between. The V gene's germline CDR1 is SEHNR and CDR2 FQNEAQ (reference sequence). The CDR3 is made up of 15 amino acids.

The gene calls are TRBV5-1 and TRBJ1-3; 9 bases map to TRBD1. Per germline, CDR1 SGHRS and CDR2 YFSETQ. The CDR3 has 18 amino acids. V gave up 2 bases and J gave up 0 bases; unmatched junction bases: 9. The DNA for the CDR3 is TGCGCCAGCAGCTTACCGACAGGGGGGGGGACCTCTGGAAACACCATATATTTT. Translated, it gives CASSLPTGGGTSGNTIYF.

This chain links TRBV13 with TRBJ1-2; D gene unclear. Trimming removed 5 bases at V and 4 bases at J, with 32 bases between. CDR3 length: 20 residues. CDR1 is PRHDT and CDR2 is FYEKMQ in the germline V gene (reference sequence). CDR3 nucleotide sequence: TGTGCCAGCAGCGCTATGGGCACGGTGGTGAGCAGGATAAGATCCTATGGCTACACCTTC. Amino acids: CASSAMGTVVSRIRSYGYTF.

The V gene is TRBV27, the J gene TRBJ1-2; possibly TRBD1 for D (5 bases). The CDR3 spans 14 residues. The V end was cut by 6 bases, the J end by 7 bases, with 18 bases between. Germline V gene lookup returns CDR1 MNHEY and CDR2 SMNVEV (reference sequence). As DNA, the CDR3 is TGTGCCAGCAGACCCGGGGGGGGTTGGGGTGGCTACACCTTC. Translating it yields CASRPGGGWGGYTF.

The rearrangement links TRBV28 to TRBJ1-5, with a tentative D call TRBD1 (5 bases). V lost 5 bases and J lost 9, with 8 bases in between. This CDR3 is 11 amino acids long. The germline V gene encodes CDR1 MDHEN and CDR2 SYDVKM. CDR3 residues: CASSMGGPQHF. The CDR3 DNA reads TGTGCCAGCAGTATGGGGGGGCCCCAGCATTTT.

This chain joins TRBV5-1 and TRBJ1-6; 7 positions match TRBD1. The CDR3 sequence is 15 residues long. Germline values: CDR1 SGHRS, CDR2 YFSETQ. V trimming: 0 bases; J trimming: 10 bases; junction bases outside the gene matches: 7. The CDR3 DNA is TGCGCCAGCAGCTTGGCAACAGGGGATGGGTCACCCCTCCACTTT. It translates to CASSLATGDGSPLHF.

The rearrangement joins TRBV7-2 to TRBJ2-1; the D is unclear. The V gene's germline CDR1 is SGHTA and CDR2 FQGNSA. The CDR3 spans 13 residues. Trimming took off 6 bases at V and 4 bases at J, with 10 bases between the two ends. The chain's CDR3 is CASSPTGYNEQFF. The CDR3 DNA reads TGTGCCAGCAGTCCCACGGGTTACAATGAGCAGTTCTTC.

This chain links TRBV30 with TRBJ2-7; possible D gene TRBD2, 6 bases. The CDR3 totals 13 residues. Germline assignment: CDR1 GTSNPN and CDR2 SVGIG (reference sequence). The V end was cut by 1 base, the J end by 4 bases, with 11 bases between. CDR3 bases: TGTGCCTGGAGTGGAGGGGCGGGATACGAGCAGTACTTC. It translates to CAWSGGAGYEQYF.

This chain links TRBV6-1 with TRBJ1-1; TRBD1 agrees at 8 bases. CDR1 and CDR2 (germline): MNHNS, SASEGT. V lost 6 bases and J lost 3; bases outside the gene matches: 3. This CDR3 comprises 13 residues. CDR3 sequence (DNA): TGTGCCAGCAGAGGACAGGGAGACACTGAAGCTTTCTTT. Protein sequence: CASRGQGDTEAFF.

This clone turned up a few times. V is TRBV6-1 and J is TRBJ2-7; unclear D gene. The CDR3 loop spans 11 amino acids. V dropped 6 bases and J dropped 3 bases, with 6 bases sitting between them. The germline V gene encodes CDR1 MNHNS and CDR2 SASEGT. CDR3 protein: CASSYLYEQYF. Written as DNA, the CDR3 is TGTGCCAGCAGCTACCTCTACGAGCAGTACTTC.

This rearrangement joins TRBV30 to TRBJ2-3; 7 bases map to TRBD2. Trimming removed 1 base from V and 6 bases from J; junction bases left unmatched: 19. CDR3 length: 18 residues. Germline CDR1 is GTSNPN and CDR2 is SVGIG (reference sequence). The CDR3 protein is CAWSGAGTNQASRDTQYF. CDR3 DNA: TGTGCCTGGAGTGGGGCTGGGACTAATCAAGCCTCCCGGGATACGCAGTATTTT. Combining the CDR3 with reference TRBV30 and TRBJ2-3 gives the whole variable domain SQTIHQWPATLVQPVGSPLSLECTVEGTSNPNLYWYRQAAGRGLQLLFYSVGIGQISSEVPQNLSASRPQDRQFILSSKKLLLSDSGFYLCAWSGAGTNQASRDTQYFGPGTRLTVL.

The rearrangement joins TRBV30 to TRBJ1-5, with TRBD1 matching over 7 bases. V shed 5 bases and J 2 bases; nucleotides not matched to a gene: 6. The CDR3 sequence is 14 residues long. The germline V gene has CDR1 GTSNPN and CDR2 SVGIG (reference sequence). CDR3 bases: TGTGCCTGGTCCGGGACAGTACGCAATCAGCCCCAGCATTTT. Translation gives CAWSGTVRNQPQHF.

In this sample, this clone turned up a few times. V gene TRBV10-3 combines with J gene TRBJ2-7; 11 bases are a match to TRBD2. V shed 4 bases, J shed 3 bases, and the junction held 8 bases outside the gene matches. The CDR3 sequence is 16 residues long. Germline assignment: CDR1 ENHRY and CDR2 SYGVKD. Here the CDR3 reads CAISGQSGLAVYEQYF. CDR3 bases: TGTGCCATCAGTGGACAATCGGGACTAGCGGTCTACGAGCAGTACTTC.

This chain connects TRBV27 to TRBJ1-5; the D is unclear. The CDR3 totals 12 residues. With 7 bases removed from V and 3 bases from J, the gap between germline ends came to 7 bases. Germline lookup yields CDR1 MNHEY and CDR2 SMNVEV (reference sequence). This CDR3 is CASTPYNQPQHF. The CDR3 nucleotides are TGTGCCAGCACCCCGTACAATCAGCCCCAGCATTTT.

The V and J genes are TRBV6-6 and TRBJ2-3; 7 bases line up with TRBD1. V was pared by 2 bases and J by 4 bases, with 6 bases of the junction left unmatched. In germline, CDR1 is MNHNY, CDR2 SVGAGI (reference sequence). CDR3 length equals 15 residues. The CDR3: CASSYTAGGADTQYF. The DNA for the CDR3 is TGTGCCAGCAGTTACACCGCAGGGGGAGCAGATACGCAGTATTTT.

V usage is TRBV30 and J usage is TRBJ1-5, with TRBD1 matching over 9 bases. The CDR3 runs to 14 residues. V shed 2 bases, J shed 6 bases, and the junction held 5 bases outside the gene matches. The germline gives CDR1 GTSNPN, CDR2 SVGIG (reference sequence). The CDR3 DNA reads TGTGCCTGGAGTACAGGGGGCAAATTTCAGCCCCAGCATTTT. Amino acid sequence: CAWSTGGKFQPQHF.

The chain joins TRBV18 to TRBJ1-1; possible D gene TRBD1, 5 bases. V was clipped by 3 bases and J by 4 bases, with 15 bases between them. This CDR3 is built from 15 residues. Per germline, CDR1 KGHSH and CDR2 LQKENI. CDR3 sequence reads: CASSPAGGVSTEAFF. DNA for the CDR3: TGTGCCAGCTCACCGGCCGGGGGGGTAAGCACTGAAGCTTTCTTT.

The rearrangement uses TRBV7-8 and TRBJ2-6; 10 bases fit TRBD2. Germline loops: CDR1 SGHVS, CDR2 FQNEAQ. The V segment lost 3 bases and the J segment 0 bases; nucleotides outside the gene matches: 5. This CDR3 is built from 18 residues. CDR3 sequence (DNA): TGTGCCAGCAGCTTGATACTAGCGGGGAGCTCTGGGGCCAACGTCCTGACTTTC. Amino acid sequence: CASSLILAGSSGANVLTF.

The chain has TRBV2 and TRBJ1-5, with D possibly being TRBD1 (5 bases). This CDR3 region has 13 residues. V was cut by 4 bases and J by 5 bases, with 9 bases left in between. Germline V CDR1 and CDR2: SNHLY, FYNNEI. CDR3 sequence reads: CASSAGGDQPQHF. In DNA, the CDR3 is TGTGCCAGCAGTGCTGGAGGGGATCAGCCCCAGCATTTT.

To note about this clone: One end of the junction does not line up with germline, which may come from a read error. The V and J genes are TRBV7-9 and TRBJ2-1; TRBD2 matches at 12 bases. Germline CDR1 SEHNR, CDR2 FQNEAQ (reference sequence). CDR3 size: 16 residues. Written as DNA, the CDR3 is TGTTCCAGCAGCACCCTCCTAGCGGGAGGGCCTGGAGAGCAGTTCTTC. Its protein product is CSSSTLLAGGPGEQFF.

This clone was seen more than once but under ten times. The chain recombines TRBV6-5 with TRBJ1-1, with 7 bases identical to TRBD1. The CDR3 runs to 13 residues. V shed 2 bases and J 4 bases; nucleotides not matched to a gene: 1. CDR1 is MNHEY, CDR2 SVGAGI, per germline. The CDR3 region is CASSYRGPTEAFF. DNA for the CDR3: TGTGCCAGCAGTTACAGGGGGCCCACTGAAGCTTTCTTT.

Note on this clone: Other DNA sequences of this sample code for an identical CDR3. CDR3 nucleotides: TGTGCCAGCAGTTTATCAGGGAGCAATCAGCCCCAGCATTTT. This codes for CASSLSGSNQPQHF. The chain couples TRBV28 to TRBJ1-5, with a tentative D call TRBD1 (5 bases). CDR3 length: 14 residues. Germline V gene lookup returns CDR1 MDHEN and CDR2 SYDVKM. V was pared by 1 base and J by 1 base, with 5 bases between.

The V call is TRBV7-9, the J call TRBJ2-7, with 7 bases that match TRBD2. This CDR3 comprises 14 residues. The V segment lost 5 bases and the J segment 5 bases; nucleotides outside the gene matches: 9. Germline CDR1 and CDR2: SEHNR and FQNEAQ (reference sequence). The CDR3 protein is CASSPSGLSNEQYF. The CDR3 DNA reads as TGTGCCAGCAGCCCTAGCGGCCTTTCAAACGAGCAGTACTTC.

This clone was counted a few times. This rearrangement joins TRBV6-1 to TRBJ2-2, with D perhaps matching TRBD2 (5 bases). V lost 10 bases and J 7 bases, leaving 13 bases between the germline ends. Germline-derived CDR1 and CDR2 are MNHNS and SASEGT. This CDR3 spans 12 amino acids. The CDR3 loop reads CATLRGSGELFF. Here the CDR3 DNA reads TGTGCCACCCTAAGAGGGAGCGGGGAGCTGTTTTTT.

This rearrangement joins TRBV19 to TRBJ2-3, with 13 bases lining up with TRBD2. Germline loops: CDR1 LNHDA, CDR2 SQIVND (reference sequence). The CDR3 runs 20 residues. Unmatched junction bases numbered 10, after V lost 0 bases and J lost 1 base. The CDR3 loop reads CASSIDGTSGAPVGTDTQYF. The DNA for the CDR3 is TGTGCCAGTAGTATAGACGGGACTAGCGGGGCCCCGGTAGGCACAGATACGCAGTATTTT.

The rearrangement joins TRBV7-9 to TRBJ2-3; no definite D call. CDR3 length: 11 amino acids. The V gene's germline CDR1 is SEHNR and CDR2 FQNEAQ (reference sequence). V lost 5 bases to trimming and J lost 7 bases, with 7 bases between them. CDR3 amino acids: CASSPANTQYF. DNA of the CDR3: TGTGCCAGCAGCCCTGCGAATACGCAGTATTTT.